A selection of T cell receptor beta chains follows, all from one sample in a study of blood T cells in healthy people across ages. TCRdb reprocessed the 5' RACE reads with MiXCR, giving one entry per CDR3 protein. The sample carries some 1.5 million distinct CDR3 sequences, less than 45% recorded once. Sample: blood. These receptors originate from a woman aged 18-29 years in good health. Each CDR3 is given with its conserved first and last residue. The order of the fields is D gene, V gene, clone size, J gene, CDR3 DNA, CDR3 protein. The D gene is left open where the match is weak. Clone sizes are given selectively: once, few, many, or a class where the clone is expanded.

TRBD2	TRBV6-2/TRBV6-3	.	TRBJ2-7	TGTGCCAGCAGTCGTATGGGGGGGAATTCCTACGAGCAGTACTTC	CASSRMGGNSYEQYF
TRBD2	TRBV7-2	.	TRBJ2-7	TGTGCCAGCAGCTTAGGTAGCGGGGACGCATACGAGCAGTACTTC	CASSLGSGDAYEQYF
TRBD1	TRBV29-1	.	TRBJ2-6	TGCAGCGTTGAGCCTGCACAGGGGTCGGGGGCCAACGTCCTGACTTTC	CSVEPAQGSGANVLTF
.	TRBV12-3/TRBV12-4	few	TRBJ1-1	TGTGCCAGCAGGCTCCAGAAGGTGACTGAAGCTTTCTTT	CASRLQKVTEAFF
.	TRBV4-3	few	TRBJ2-3	TGCGCCAGCAGCCAAGCCACCGCCACAGATACGCAGTATTTT	CASSQATATDTQYF
.	TRBV7-9	.	TRBJ1-2	TGTGCCAGCAGCTTAGCTCGGGGGACCTCCTATGGCTACACCTTC	CASSLARGTSYGYTF
.	TRBV12-3/TRBV12-4	once	TRBJ1-5	TGTGCCAGCGGTGGGGGGGCTCAGCCCCAGCATTTT	CASGGGAQPQHF
.	TRBV20-1	.	TRBJ2-3	TGCAGTGCCCTATTGGGACCGCGAGATACGCAGTATTTT	CSALLGPRDTQYF
TRBD2	TRBV11-2	.	TRBJ2-5	TGTGCCAGCTCCTCTTCGGCGGGGGGGGCGCCAGAACCGTACTTC	CASSSSAGGAPEPYF
.	TRBV20-1	few	TRBJ1-6	TGCAGTGGTTCGAGGGACACGAATTCACCCCTCCACTTT	CSGSRDTNSPLHF
.	TRBV25-1	.	TRBJ2-5	TGTGCCAACGATCTACAGGCTTCAGCCGAGACCCAGTACTTC	CANDLQASAETQYF
.	TRBV4-1	few	TRBJ2-2	TGCGCCAGCAGCCACCCCTGGGAAATCCCCGGGGAGCTGTTTTTT	CASSHPWEIPGELFF
.	TRBV19	once	TRBJ1-2	TGTGCCAGTAGTATCCTTAACACGGGAGGCTACACCTTC	CASSILNTGGYTF
TRBD2	TRBV20-1	.	TRBJ2-5	TGCAGTGCTACCCTGCCTAGCGGGGGTTTCGAGGAGACCCAGTACTTC	CSATLPSGGFEETQYF
.	TRBV27	.	TRBJ2-1	TGTGCCAGCAGTTTCCTAGCATCCCACAATGAGCAGTTCTTC	CASSFLASHNEQFF
.	TRBV7-9	.	TRBJ1-2	TGTGCCAGCAGCTGCTGGCAATCAAATGTGGGCTATGGCTACACCTTC	CASSCWQSNVGYGYTF